A selection of T cell receptor beta chains follows, all from one sample in a study of blood T cell repertoires in COVID-19. The protocol was immunoSEQ multiplex PCR, while the TCRdb copy is restricted to in-frame clones and leaves out a portion. The repertoire holds about 170,000 clones, with roughly 86% as singletons. The sequencing sample was made of peripheral blood. The receptors here all came from a woman older than 75 in a cohort sampled during active or convalescent COVID-19. Both conserved end residues are trimmed from each CDR3. Fields, in order: V gene, D gene, CDR3 protein. The D gene is left open where the match is weak.

TRBV5-1,-,ASPKPRYEQY
TRBV7-8,TRBD1,ASSPRSGTGGEKLF
TRBV6-6,-,ASSYDRGYQPQH
TRBV5-1,TRBD2,ASRRLAGVTDTQY
TRBV3-1/TRBV3-2,-,ASSQVPRYNEQF
TRBV19,TRBD2,ASSKRDFADTQY
TRBV5-4,TRBD1,ASSLQGGADYEQY
TRBV27,-,ASSLRQGSQETQY
TRBV4-1,TRBD2,ASSHPSYTSGRPYNEQF
TRBV6-5,-,ASSTQRGGNTEAF
TRBV5-1,-,ASSKDSALGPQH
TRBV3-1/TRBV3-2,TRBD2,ASSQVSSGGTDTQY
TRBV10-1,TRBD1,ASSESGQGMDTQY
TRBV5-4,-,ASSLTTDNEQF
TRBV6-5,-,ASSPDRYQPQH
TRBV23-1,TRBD1,ASSQSRRDRVICANYGYT
TRBV14,-,ASSRRVFFEGSGANVLT
TRBV4-3,-,ASSQGVRTEAF
TRBV12-3/TRBV12-4,-,ASSLLETQY
TRBV7-8,-,ASSFTGRGNQPQH
TRBV5-6,-,ASSHFTVSTDTQY
TRBV5-1,TRBD2,ASSSLGGDTQY
TRBV10-3,-,AISESGQAQGYT
TRBV3-1/TRBV3-2,-,ASSSRGYGYT
TRBV11-2,-,ASSSYRDFKSYNEQF
TRBV11-3,TRBD1,ASSPWTGYEQY
TRBV28,-,ASSLPAGRGRNTEAF
TRBV10-3,-,AISEPRETQY
TRBV5-8,-,ASSVEGQWVYNEQF
TRBV20-1,-,SASFGLSTDTQY
TRBV18,-,ASSPRNNNSPLH